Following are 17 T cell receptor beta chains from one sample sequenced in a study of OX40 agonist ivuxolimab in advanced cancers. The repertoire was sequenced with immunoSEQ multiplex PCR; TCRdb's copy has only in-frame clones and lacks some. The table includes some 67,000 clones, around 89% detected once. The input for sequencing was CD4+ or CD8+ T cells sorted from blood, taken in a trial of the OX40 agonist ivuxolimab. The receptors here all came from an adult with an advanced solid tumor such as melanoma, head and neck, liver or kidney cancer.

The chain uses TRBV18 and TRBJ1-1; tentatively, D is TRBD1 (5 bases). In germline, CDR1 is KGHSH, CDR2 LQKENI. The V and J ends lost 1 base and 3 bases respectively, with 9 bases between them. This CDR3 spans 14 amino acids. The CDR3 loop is CASSPRRDDTEAFF. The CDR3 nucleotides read TGTGCCAGCTCACCACGCAGGGACGACACTGAAGCTTTCTTT. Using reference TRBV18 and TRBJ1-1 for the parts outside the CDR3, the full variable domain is NAGVMQNPRHLVRRRGQEARLRCSPMKGHSHVYWYRQLPEEGLKFMVYLQKENIIDESGMPKERFSAEFPKEGPSILRIQQVVRGDSAAYFCASSPRRDDTEAFFGQGTRLTVV.

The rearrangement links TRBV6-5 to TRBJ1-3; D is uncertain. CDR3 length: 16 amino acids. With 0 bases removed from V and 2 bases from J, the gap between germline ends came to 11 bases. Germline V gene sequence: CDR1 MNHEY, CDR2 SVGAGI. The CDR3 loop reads CASSYSRQNPGNTIYF. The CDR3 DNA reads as TGTGCCAGCAGTTACTCCCGCCAGAATCCTGGAAACACCATATATTTT.

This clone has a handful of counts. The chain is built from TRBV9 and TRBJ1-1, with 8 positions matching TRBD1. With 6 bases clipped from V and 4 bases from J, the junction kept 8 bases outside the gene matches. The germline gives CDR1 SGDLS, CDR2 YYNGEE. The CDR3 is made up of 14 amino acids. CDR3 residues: CASTRTGSSTEAFF. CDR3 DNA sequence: TGTGCCAGCACCCGGACAGGGTCGAGCACTGAAGCTTTCTTT.

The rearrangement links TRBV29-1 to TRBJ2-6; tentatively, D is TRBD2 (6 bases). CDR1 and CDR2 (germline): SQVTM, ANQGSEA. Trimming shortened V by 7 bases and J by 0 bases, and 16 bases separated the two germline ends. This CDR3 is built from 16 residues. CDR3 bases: TGCAGCGCCCTCCCCGGCGGGAACTCTGGGGCCAACGTCCTGACTTTC. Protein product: CSALPGGNSGANVLTF.

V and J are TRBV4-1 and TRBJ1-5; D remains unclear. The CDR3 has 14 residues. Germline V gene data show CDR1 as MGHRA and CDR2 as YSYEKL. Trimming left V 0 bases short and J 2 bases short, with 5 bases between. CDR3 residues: CASSQDPGNQPQHF. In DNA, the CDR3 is TGCGCCAGCAGCCAAGACCCTGGCAATCAGCCCCAGCATTTT.

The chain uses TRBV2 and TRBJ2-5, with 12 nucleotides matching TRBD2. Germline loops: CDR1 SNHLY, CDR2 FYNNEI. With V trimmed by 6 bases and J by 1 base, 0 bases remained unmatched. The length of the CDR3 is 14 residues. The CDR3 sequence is CASRTSGGQETQYF. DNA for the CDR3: TGTGCCAGCAGGACTAGCGGGGGCCAAGAGACCCAGTACTTC.

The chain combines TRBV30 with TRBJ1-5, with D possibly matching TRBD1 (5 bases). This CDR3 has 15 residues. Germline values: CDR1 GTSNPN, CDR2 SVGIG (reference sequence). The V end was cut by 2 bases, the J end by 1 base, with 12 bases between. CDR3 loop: CAWSPAGRSNQPQHF. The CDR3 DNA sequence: TGTGCCTGGAGTCCAGCAGGGCGGAGCAATCAGCCCCAGCATTTT. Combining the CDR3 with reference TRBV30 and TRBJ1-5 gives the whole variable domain SQTIHQWPATLVQPVGSPLSLECTVEGTSNPNLYWYRQAAGRGLQLLFYSVGIGQISSEVPQNLSASRPQDRQFILSSKKLLLSDSGFYLCAWSPAGRSNQPQHFGDGTRLSIL.

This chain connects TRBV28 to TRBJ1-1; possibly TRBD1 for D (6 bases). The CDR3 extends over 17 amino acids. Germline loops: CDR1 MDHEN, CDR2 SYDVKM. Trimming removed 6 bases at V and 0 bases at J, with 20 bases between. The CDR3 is CASRYMGGGGLNTEAFF. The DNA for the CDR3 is TGTGCCAGCAGATATATGGGAGGGGGGGGCCTGAACACTGAAGCTTTCTTT.

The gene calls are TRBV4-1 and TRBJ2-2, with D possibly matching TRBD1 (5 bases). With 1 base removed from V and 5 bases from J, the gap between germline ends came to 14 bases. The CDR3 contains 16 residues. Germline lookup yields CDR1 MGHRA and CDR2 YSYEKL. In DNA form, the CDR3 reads TGCGCCAGCAGCCAAGGTCAGGGTATAACGACCGGGGAGCTGTTTTTT. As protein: CASSQGQGITTGELFF.

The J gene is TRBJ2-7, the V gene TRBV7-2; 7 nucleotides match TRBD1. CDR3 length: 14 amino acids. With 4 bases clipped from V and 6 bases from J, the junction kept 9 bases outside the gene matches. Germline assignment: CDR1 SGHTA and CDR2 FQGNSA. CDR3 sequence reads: CASSSRGGSSEQYF. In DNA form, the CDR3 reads TGTGCCAGCAGCTCCCGAGGGGGCTCAAGCGAGCAGTACTTC.

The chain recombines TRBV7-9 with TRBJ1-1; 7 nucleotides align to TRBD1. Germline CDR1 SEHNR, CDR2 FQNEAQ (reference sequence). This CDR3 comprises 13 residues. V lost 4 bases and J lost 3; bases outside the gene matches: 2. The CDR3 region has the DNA TGTGCCAGCAGCTCACAGGGGTACACTGAAGCTTTCTTT. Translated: CASSSQGYTEAFF.

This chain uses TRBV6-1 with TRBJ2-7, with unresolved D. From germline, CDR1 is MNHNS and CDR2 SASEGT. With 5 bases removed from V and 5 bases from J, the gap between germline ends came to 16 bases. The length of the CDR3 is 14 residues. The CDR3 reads CASSTNYGRDEQYF. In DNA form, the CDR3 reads TGTGCCAGCAGTACAAATTACGGACGGGACGAGCAGTACTTC.

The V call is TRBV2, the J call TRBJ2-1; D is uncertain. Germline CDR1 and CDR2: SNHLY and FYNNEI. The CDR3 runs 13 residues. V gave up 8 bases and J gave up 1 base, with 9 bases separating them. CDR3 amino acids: CASAQESYNEQFF. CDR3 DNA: TGTGCCAGCGCCCAGGAATCCTACAATGAGCAGTTCTTC.

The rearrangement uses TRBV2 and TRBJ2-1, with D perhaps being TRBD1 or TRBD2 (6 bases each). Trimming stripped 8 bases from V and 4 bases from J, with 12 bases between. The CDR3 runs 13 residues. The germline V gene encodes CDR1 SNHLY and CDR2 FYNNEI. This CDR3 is CASEGGPYNEQFF. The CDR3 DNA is TGTGCCAGCGAGGGGGGTCCATACAATGAGCAGTTCTTC.

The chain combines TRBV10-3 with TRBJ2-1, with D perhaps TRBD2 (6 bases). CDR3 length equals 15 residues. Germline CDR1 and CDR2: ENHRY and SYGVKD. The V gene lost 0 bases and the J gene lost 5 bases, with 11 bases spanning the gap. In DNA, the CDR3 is TGTGCCATCAGTGAGTCGGGGGGAACCCACAATGAGCAGTTCTTC. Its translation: CAISESGGTHNEQFF.

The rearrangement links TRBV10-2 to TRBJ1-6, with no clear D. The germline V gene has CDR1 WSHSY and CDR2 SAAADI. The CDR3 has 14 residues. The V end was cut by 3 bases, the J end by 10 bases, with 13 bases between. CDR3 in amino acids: CASSDLVPGSPLHF. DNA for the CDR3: TGCGCCAGCAGTGATTTGGTCCCGGGGTCACCCCTCCACTTT.

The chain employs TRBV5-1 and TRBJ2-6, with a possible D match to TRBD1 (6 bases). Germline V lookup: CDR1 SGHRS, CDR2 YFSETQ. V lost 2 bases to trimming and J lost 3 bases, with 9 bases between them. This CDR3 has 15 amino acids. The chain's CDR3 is CASSFQGGGANVLTF. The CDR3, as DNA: TGCGCCAGCAGCTTCCAAGGGGGTGGGGCCAACGTCCTGACTTTC.